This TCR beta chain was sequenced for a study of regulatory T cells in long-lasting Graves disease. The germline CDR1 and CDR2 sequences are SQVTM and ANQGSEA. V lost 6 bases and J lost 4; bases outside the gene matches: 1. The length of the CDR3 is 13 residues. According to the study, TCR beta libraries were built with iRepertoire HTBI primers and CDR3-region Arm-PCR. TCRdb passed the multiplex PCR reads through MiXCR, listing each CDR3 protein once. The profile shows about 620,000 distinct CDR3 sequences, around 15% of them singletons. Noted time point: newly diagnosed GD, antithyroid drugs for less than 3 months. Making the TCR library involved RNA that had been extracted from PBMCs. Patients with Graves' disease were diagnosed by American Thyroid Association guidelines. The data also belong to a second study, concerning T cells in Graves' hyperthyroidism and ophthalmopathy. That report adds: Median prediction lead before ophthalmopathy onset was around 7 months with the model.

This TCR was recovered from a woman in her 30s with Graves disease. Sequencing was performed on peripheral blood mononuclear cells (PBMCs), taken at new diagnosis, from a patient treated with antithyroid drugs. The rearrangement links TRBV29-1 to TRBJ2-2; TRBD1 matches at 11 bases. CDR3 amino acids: CSVDRGLTGELFF. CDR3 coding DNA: TGCAGCGTGGACAGGGGGCTCACCGGGGAGCTGTTTTTT.